Below are 3 T cell receptor beta chains sequenced from a single sample in a study of blood T cell repertoires in COVID-19. The data were produced by immunoSEQ multiplex PCR, yet TCRdb's version contains in-frame clones alone and is incomplete. The sample shows a few hundred thousand clones, about nine tenths of them seen only once. The specimen sequenced was peripheral blood. The receptors come from a woman aged 25-40 years with COVID-19, enrolled during active disease.

This rearrangement joins TRBV4-1 to TRBJ2-3; D possibly corresponds to TRBD2 (6 bases). The CDR3 contains 16 residues. Trimming pared 0 bases from V and 6 bases from J, leaving 16 bases between. Germline V gene sequence: CDR1 MGHRA, CDR2 YSYEKL. The CDR3 is CASSQETERVGDTQYF. The CDR3 bases are TGCGCCAGCAGCCAAGAAACTGAGCGGGTGGGTGATACGCAGTATTTT.

This chain connects TRBV3-1 (or the pseudogene TRBV3-2) to TRBJ2-3; 13 bases align to TRBD2. The V gene end was trimmed by 3 bases and the J gene end by 0 bases; junction bases not matched to a gene: 12. The CDR3 extends over 20 amino acids. Germline V lookup: CDR1 LGHDT, CDR2 YNNKEL (reference sequence). DNA of the CDR3: TGTGCCAGCAGCCAGGACCTGCCGGGACTAGCGGGGACTAGCACAGATACGCAGTATTTT. Translated: CASSQDLPGLAGTSTDTQYF.

The chain links TRBV10-3 to TRBJ1-1, with 10 positions matching TRBD1. J was trimmed by 7 bases and V by 6 bases; bases with no gene match: 2. Germline CDR1 ENHRY, CDR2 SYGVKD. This CDR3 is 12 amino acids long. The CDR3 nucleotides read TGTGCCATCAGAGGGGACAGGGGTGAAGCTTTCTTT. It codes for CAIRGDRGEAFF.